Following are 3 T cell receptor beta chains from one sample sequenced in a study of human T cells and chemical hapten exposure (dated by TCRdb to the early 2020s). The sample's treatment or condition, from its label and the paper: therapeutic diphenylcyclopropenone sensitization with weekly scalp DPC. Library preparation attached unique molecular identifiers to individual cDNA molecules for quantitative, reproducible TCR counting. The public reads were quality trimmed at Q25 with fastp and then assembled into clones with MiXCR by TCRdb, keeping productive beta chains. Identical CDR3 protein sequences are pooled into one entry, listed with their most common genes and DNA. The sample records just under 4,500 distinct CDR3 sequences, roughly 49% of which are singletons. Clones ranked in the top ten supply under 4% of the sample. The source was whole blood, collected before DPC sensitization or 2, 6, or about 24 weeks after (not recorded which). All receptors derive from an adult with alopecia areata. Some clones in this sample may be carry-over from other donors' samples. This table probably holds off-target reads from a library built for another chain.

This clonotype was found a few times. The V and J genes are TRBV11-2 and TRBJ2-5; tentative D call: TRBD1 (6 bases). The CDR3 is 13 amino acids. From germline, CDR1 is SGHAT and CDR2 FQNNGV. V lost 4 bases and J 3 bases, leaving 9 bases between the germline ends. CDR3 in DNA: TGTGCCAGCAGCTCCGACAGGAAAGAGACCCAGTACTTC. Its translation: CASSSDRKETQYF.

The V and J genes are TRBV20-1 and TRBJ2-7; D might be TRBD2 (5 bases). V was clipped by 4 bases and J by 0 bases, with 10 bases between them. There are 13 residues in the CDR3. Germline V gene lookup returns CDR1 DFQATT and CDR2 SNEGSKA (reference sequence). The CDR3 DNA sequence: TGCAGTGCTACGAGCGGTAGCTCCTACGAGCAGTACTTC. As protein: CSATSGSSYEQYF.

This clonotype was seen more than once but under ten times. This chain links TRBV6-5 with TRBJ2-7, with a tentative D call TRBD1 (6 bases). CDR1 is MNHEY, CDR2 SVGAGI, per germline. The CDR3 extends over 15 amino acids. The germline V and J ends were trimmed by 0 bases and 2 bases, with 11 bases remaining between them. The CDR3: CASSYSGTWAYEQYF. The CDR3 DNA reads TGTGCCAGCAGTTACTCGGGGACATGGGCCTACGAGCAGTACTTC.